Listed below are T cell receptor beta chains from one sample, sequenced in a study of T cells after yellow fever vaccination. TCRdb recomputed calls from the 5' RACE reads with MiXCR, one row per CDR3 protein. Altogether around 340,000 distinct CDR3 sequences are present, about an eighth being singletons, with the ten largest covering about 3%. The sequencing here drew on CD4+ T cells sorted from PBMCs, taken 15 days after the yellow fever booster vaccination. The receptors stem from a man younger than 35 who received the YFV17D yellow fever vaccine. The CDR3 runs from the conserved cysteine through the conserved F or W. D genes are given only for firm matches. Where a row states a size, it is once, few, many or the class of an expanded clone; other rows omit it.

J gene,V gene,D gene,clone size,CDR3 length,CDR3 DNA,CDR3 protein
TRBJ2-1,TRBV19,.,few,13,TGTGCCACCCTGAGTAGCTCCTACAATGAGCAGTTCTTC,CATLSSSYNEQFF
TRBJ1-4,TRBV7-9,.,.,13,TGTGCCAGCAGCCGTCAGCATAATGAAAAACTGTTTTTT,CASSRQHNEKLFF
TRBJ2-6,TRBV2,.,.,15,TGTGCCAGCAGTCTCGACAGGATTGGGGCCAACGTCCTGACTTTC,CASSLDRIGANVLTF
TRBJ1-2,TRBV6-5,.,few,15,TGTGCCAGCAGTTACTCGCCAGGGAGGGGCTATGGCTACACCTTC,CASSYSPGRGYGYTF
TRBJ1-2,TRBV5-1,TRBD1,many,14,TGCGCCAGCAGCTTGCCGGGACAGATGGCTGGCTACACCTTC,CASSLPGQMAGYTF
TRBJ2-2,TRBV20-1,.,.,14,TGCAGTGCTAGAATGGGACTCCACACCGGGGAGCTGTTTTTT,CSARMGLHTGELFF
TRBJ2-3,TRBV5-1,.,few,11,TGCGCCAGCACCCGGGAGGATACGCAGTATTTT,CASTREDTQYF
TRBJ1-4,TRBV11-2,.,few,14,TGTGCCAGCAGCTACCGTTCAACTAATGAAAAACTGTTTTTT,CASSYRSTNEKLFF
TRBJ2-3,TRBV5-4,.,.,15,TGTGCCAGCAGCTCCTACCGGGACAGCACAGATACGCAGTATTTT,CASSSYRDSTDTQYF
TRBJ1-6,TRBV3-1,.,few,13,TGTGCCAGCAGCCAAGAGGGAGGACCACCCCTCCACTTT,CASSQEGGPPLHF
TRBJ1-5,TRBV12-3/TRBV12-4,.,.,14,TGTGCCAGCAGTCGGGGATCCGGCAATCAGCCCCAGCATTTT,CASSRGSGNQPQHF
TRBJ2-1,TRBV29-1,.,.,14,TGCAGCGTCGGAGCCAGGGGTAGCCCCGATGAGCAGTTCTTC,CSVGARGSPDEQFF
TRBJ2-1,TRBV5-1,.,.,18,TGCGCCAGCAGCGGAAGCTGGGGTCGGGGGAGCTCCTACAATGAGCAGTTCTTC,CASSGSWGRGSSYNEQFF
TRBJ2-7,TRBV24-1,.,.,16,TGTGCCACCAGTGACTACCGGGACAAGGGGTTCCCCGAGCAGTACTTC,CATSDYRDKGFPEQYF
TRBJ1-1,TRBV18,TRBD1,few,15,TGTGCCAGCTCACAGGGACAGGGCGGATACACTGAAGCTTTCTTT,CASSQGQGGYTEAFF
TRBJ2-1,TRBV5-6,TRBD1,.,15,TGTGCCAGCAGTTGGGACAGGGGCGCCTACAATGAGCAGTTCTTC,CASSWDRGAYNEQFF
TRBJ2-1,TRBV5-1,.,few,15,TGCGCCAGCAGCTTGAGCGTAAACTCCTACAATGAGCAGTTCTTC,CASSLSVNSYNEQFF
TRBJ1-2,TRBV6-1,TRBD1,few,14,TGTGCCAGCCCTGGGACAGCCCCTTACTATGGCTACACCTTC,CASPGTAPYYGYTF
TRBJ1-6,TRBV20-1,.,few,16,TGCAGTGCTAGAGATGGGAAGGGGGGCGGTAATTCACCCCTCCACTTT,CSARDGKGGGNSPLHF
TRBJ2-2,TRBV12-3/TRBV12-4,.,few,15,TGTGCCAGCAAGCCGGGACCCCCGAACACCGGGGAGCTGTTTTTT,CASKPGPPNTGELFF
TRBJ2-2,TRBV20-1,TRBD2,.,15,TGCAGTGCTACCCCTAGCGGGGGGCCCACCGGGGAGCTGTTTTTT,CSATPSGGPTGELFF
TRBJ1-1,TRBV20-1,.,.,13,TGCAGTGCTTGGACAGATTTGTACACTGAAGCTTTCTTT,CSAWTDLYTEAFF
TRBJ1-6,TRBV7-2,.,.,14,TGTGCCAGCAGCTTCCTCTTTGGGGATTCACCCCTCCACTTT,CASSFLFGDSPLHF
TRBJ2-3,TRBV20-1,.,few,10,TGCAGTGCTAGTTCAGATACGCAGTATTTT,CSASSDTQYF
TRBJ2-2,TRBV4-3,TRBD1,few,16,TGCGCCAGCAGCGGTAGAGGGGGCGCCAACACCGGGGAGCTGTTTTTT,CASSGRGGANTGELFF
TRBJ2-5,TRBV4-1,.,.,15,TGCGCCAGCAGCCAAGATAGTGGGACACCTAAGACCCAGTACTTC,CASSQDSGTPKTQYF
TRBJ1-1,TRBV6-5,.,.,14,TGTGCCAGCAGTTACTCGACGGGGGACACTGAAGCTTTCTTT,CASSYSTGDTEAFF
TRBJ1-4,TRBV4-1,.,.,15,TGCGCCAGCAGCCAAGATCGCCTCCCTAATGAAAAACTGTTTTTT,CASSQDRLPNEKLFF
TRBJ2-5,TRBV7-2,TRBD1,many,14,TGTGCCAGCAGCAAGGACAGGGCGGGCGAGACCCAGTACTTC,CASSKDRAGETQYF
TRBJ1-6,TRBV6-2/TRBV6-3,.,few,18,TGTGCCAGCAGTTTCGTTTTAGGCGGAAGCTCCTATAATTCACCCCTCCACTTT,CASSFVLGGSSYNSPLHF
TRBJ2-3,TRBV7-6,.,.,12,TGTGCCAGCAGCTTATGGCTGGATACGCAGTATTTT,CASSLWLDTQYF
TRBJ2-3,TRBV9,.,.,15,TGTGCCAGCAGAAGCAGGGGCCATAGCACAGATACGCAGTATTTT,CASRSRGHSTDTQYF